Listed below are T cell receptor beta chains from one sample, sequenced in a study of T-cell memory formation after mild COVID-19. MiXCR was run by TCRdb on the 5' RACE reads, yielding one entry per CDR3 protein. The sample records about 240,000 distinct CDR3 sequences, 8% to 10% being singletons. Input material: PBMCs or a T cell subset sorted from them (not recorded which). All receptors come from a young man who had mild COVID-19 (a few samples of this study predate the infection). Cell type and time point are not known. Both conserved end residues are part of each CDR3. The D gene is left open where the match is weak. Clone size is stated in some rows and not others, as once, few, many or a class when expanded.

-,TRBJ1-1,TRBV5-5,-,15,TGTGCCAGCCAAGTCGGCCCGGGACGGATGTCTGCAGCTTTCTTT,CASQVGPGRMSAAFF
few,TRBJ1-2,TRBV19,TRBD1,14,TGTGCCAGTAGTATTTGGCAGGGGGCGCAGGGCTACACCTTC,CASSIWQGAQGYTF
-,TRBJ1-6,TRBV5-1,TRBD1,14,TGCGCCAGCAGCCCCGGGACAGGGAGTTCACCCCTCCACTTT,CASSPGTGSSPLHF
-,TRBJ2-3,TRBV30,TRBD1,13,TGTGCCTGGACCAGGGGGCTTACAGATACGCAGTATTTT,CAWTRGLTDTQYF
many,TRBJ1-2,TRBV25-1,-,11,TGTGCCAGCAGTGAATTTAATGGCTACACCTTC,CASSEFNGYTF
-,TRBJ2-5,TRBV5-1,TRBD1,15,TGCGCCAGCAGCTTGGCCCCGGGACAGCAAGAGACCCAGTACTTC,CASSLAPGQQETQYF
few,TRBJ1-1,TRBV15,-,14,TGTGCCACCAGCGGCTTGGGGCGAGGGACTGAAGCTTTCTTT,CATSGLGRGTEAFF
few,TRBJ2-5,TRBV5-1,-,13,TGCGCCAGCAGCTTGAGTCTGGAAGAGACCCAGTACTTC,CASSLSLEETQYF
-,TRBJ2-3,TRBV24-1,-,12,TGTGCCACCAGTGCGACCACAGATACGCAGTATTTT,CATSATTDTQYF
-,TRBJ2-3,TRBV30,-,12,TGTGCCTGGAGTGACCAAGGTGTTCCGCAGTATTTT,CAWSDQGVPQYF
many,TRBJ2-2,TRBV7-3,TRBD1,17,TGTGCCAGCAGCTTCCGGGACAGGGGGGCCTGGGACGGGGAGCTGTTTTTT,CASSFRDRGAWDGELFF
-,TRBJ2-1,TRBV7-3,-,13,TGTGCCAGCAGCACGGCGACTAGTTTAGAGCAGTTCTTC,CASSTATSLEQFF
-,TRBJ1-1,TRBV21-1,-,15,TGTGCCAGCAGCGGGGGTGGGACTGAGAACACTGAAGCTTTCTTT,CASSGGGTENTEAFF
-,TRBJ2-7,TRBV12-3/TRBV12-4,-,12,TGTGCCAGCAGTTGGCGCATCGGGGAGCAGTACTTC,CASSWRIGEQYF
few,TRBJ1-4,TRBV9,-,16,TGTGCCAGCAGCGTAACAGGCGGGGGATCTAATGAAAAACTGTTTTTT,CASSVTGGGSNEKLFF
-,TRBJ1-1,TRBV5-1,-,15,TGCGCCAGCAGCTTGGCCGACGGCCTAAACACTGACGCTTTCTTT,CASSLADGLNTDAFF
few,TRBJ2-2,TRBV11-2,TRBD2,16,TGTGCCAGCAGCTCATTAGCGGGGGCGAACACCGGGGAGCTGTTTTTT,CASSSLAGANTGELFF
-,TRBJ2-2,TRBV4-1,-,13,TGCGCCAGCAGCCCCAGCGTGACCGGGGAGCTGTTTTTT,CASSPSVTGELFF